This T cell receptor (beta chain) came from a study of blood T cell repertoires in COVID-19. A single count supports this clone. Repertoires were generated with immunoSEQ multiplex PCR, while TCRdb's copy carries only in-frame clones and drops some. Found here are fewer than 350,000 clones, 81% of them singletons; the top ten hold about 3.2%. This receptor was obtained from a woman in her fifties or sixties with active or convalescent COVID-19. What was sequenced was peripheral blood.

CDR3 protein: CASWRRDRGNTEAFF. CDR3 coding DNA: TGTGCCAGTTGGCGGCGGGACAGGGGGAACACTGAAGCTTTCTTT. This chain joins TRBV19 and TRBJ1-1; 10 bases agree with TRBD1. V was pared by 8 bases and J by 1 base, with 7 bases of the junction left unmatched. The V gene's germline CDR1 is LNHDA and CDR2 SQIVND (reference sequence). This CDR3 region has 15 residues.